The rows below give T cell receptor beta chains drawn from one sample of a study of CD8+ T cells in alopecia areata. Measured with immunoSEQ multiplex PCR; TCRdb has only the in-frame clones, and not every one. The table has roughly 170,000 clones, roughly 53% seen once. The starting material was CD8+ T cells sorted from blood, obtained at week 24, from a patient treated with tofacitinib. The receptors originated from a human donor with alopecia areata. Both conserved end residues are trimmed from each CDR3.

j_call | v_call | cdr3_aa
TRBJ2-7 | TRBV5-1 | ASSLRGEQY
TRBJ1-2 | TRBV6-6 | ASSYSQSWGYT
TRBJ2-3 | TRBV4-1 | ASSQDEPLIDTQY
TRBJ2-5 | TRBV10-3 | AISEPKGGQGWETQY
TRBJ2-7 | TRBV5-1 | ASSLYPGYEQY
TRBJ2-3 | TRBV7-9 | ASQSSEGGGTDTQY
TRBJ2-7 | TRBV2 | ASSENGLQNEQY
TRBJ1-4 | TRBV29-1 | SALDSLELF
TRBJ1-1 | TRBV9 | ASSAERGDTEAF
TRBJ2-3 | TRBV6-5 | ASSYSPGGTDTQY
TRBJ2-2 | TRBV4-1 | ASSQDWLVGSGELF
TRBJ2-3 | TRBV13 | ASSSYRNRTDTQY
TRBJ2-1 | TRBV2 | ASWTGDEQF
TRBJ1-2 | TRBV6-5 | ASSYGGYYT
TRBJ2-7 | TRBV9 | ASSVGGGGADEQY
TRBJ2-1 | TRBV27 | ASSTQGNEQF
TRBJ2-7 | TRBV28 | ASSRDSYEQY
TRBJ1-3 | TRBV2 | ASSELDGNTIY
TRBJ2-1 | TRBV14 | ASSQTGLARNEQF
TRBJ2-5 | TRBV5-6 | ASSLAIQRQETQY
TRBJ1-6 | TRBV4-1 | ASSHYRDSSPLH
TRBJ1-2 | TRBV29-1 | SVEPKLYGYT
TRBJ2-4 | TRBV29-1 | SVDGDPTENIQY
TRBJ1-2 | TRBV7-9 | ASSSDSPNYGYT
TRBJ2-1 | TRBV14 | ASSQGPGKDNEQF
TRBJ2-7 | TRBV5-1 | ASSLSEGLGYEQY
TRBJ2-3 | TRBV29-1 | SVDQDTDTQY
TRBJ1-1 | TRBV27 | ASSLSIMNTEAF
TRBJ2-1 | TRBV27 | ASSSIWDEQF
TRBJ2-7 | TRBV30 | AWSGLRQGGYEQY
TRBJ2-7 | TRBV15 | ATSGGVLGRSPIRIYEQY
TRBJ2-1 | TRBV4-1 | ASRRGGYNEQF
TRBJ1-5 | TRBV7-8 | ASSPDYSNQPQH
TRBJ2-1 | TRBV7-8 | ASSSTSDNEQF
TRBJ2-3 | TRBV27 | ASRIRRREGDTQY